The 21 T cell receptor beta chains presented below share a single source sample, sequenced in a study of T cell responses to AZD1222 COVID-19 vaccine. Some clones are missing from TCRdb's copy, which holds only in-frame ones; the method was immunoSEQ multiplex PCR. Here the sample spans some 130,000 clones, 70% to 90% being singletons. This sample comprised peripheral blood, obtained on day 0 of AZD1222 vaccination. Source of these receptors: an adult in good health.

The chain couples TRBV7-6 to TRBJ2-7, with a weak D call TRBD2 (7 bases). Trimming cost V 1 base and J 5 bases, with 21 bases left between them. Germline V gene data show CDR1 as SGHVS and CDR2 as FNYEAQ. The length of the CDR3 is 17 residues. The CDR3 loop is CASSLVTGGGLLDEQYF. The DNA for the CDR3 is TGTGCCAGCAGCTTAGTTACTGGGGGGGGGCTGCTGGACGAGCAGTACTTC.

The chain joins TRBV10-1 to TRBJ2-3; 15 bases are shared with TRBD2. This CDR3 has 20 residues. Per the germline V gene, CDR1 is WNHNN and CDR2 is SYGVQD (reference sequence). V dropped 4 bases and J dropped 3; count of bases not matched to a gene: 14. The CDR3 bases are TGCGCCAGCAGTGCCCTTCGGACTAGCGGGAGGGCCAAGGTGACAGATACGCAGTATTTT. Translating gives CASSALRTSGRAKVTDTQYF.

The chain employs TRBV2 and TRBJ1-4; TRBD1 is a possible D gene (5 bases). The V and J ends lost 7 bases and 1 base respectively, with 10 bases between them. The CDR3 runs to 14 residues. The germline V gene has CDR1 SNHLY and CDR2 FYNNEI. CDR3 region: CASIRDLTNEKLFF. DNA for the CDR3: TGTGCCAGCATCCGGGACTTAACTAATGAAAAACTGTTTTTT.

The rearrangement joins TRBV4-2 to TRBJ2-6; D is perhaps TRBD1 (6 bases). V was trimmed by 0 bases and J by 4 bases, leaving 10 bases between them. The CDR3 contains 16 residues. Germline CDR1 reads LGHNA; CDR2 reads YNFKEQ. The CDR3 reads CASSQEGGVGANVLTF. In DNA, the CDR3 is TGTGCCAGCAGCCAAGAAGGGGGAGTGGGGGCCAACGTCCTGACTTTC.

The V and J genes are TRBV4-1 and TRBJ1-5; D perhaps matches TRBD1 (5 bases). Between the trimmed V and J ends, which lost 8 bases and 8 bases, there was a span of 16 bases. CDR3 length: 13 residues. In germline, CDR1 is MGHRA, CDR2 YSYEKL. CDR3 coding DNA: TGCGCCAGCTCGCGGGGCCCCGGGGAGCCCCAGCATTTT. This sequence encodes CASSRGPGEPQHF.

The J gene is TRBJ2-3, the V gene TRBV27; TRBD2 aligns across 13 bases. Looked up from germline, CDR1 is MNHEY and CDR2 is SMNVEV (reference sequence). Trimming removed 3 bases from V and 4 bases from J; junction bases left unmatched: 4. The CDR3 runs to 16 residues. The CDR3 spells CASSFRTSGRADTQYF. CDR3 DNA: TGTGCCAGCAGTTTTAGGACTAGCGGGAGAGCAGATACGCAGTATTTT.

The J gene is TRBJ2-1, the V gene TRBV19; unclear D gene. Germline-derived CDR1 and CDR2 are LNHDA and SQIVND (reference sequence). The CDR3 is 15 amino acids. Trimming removed 2 bases at V and 3 bases at J, with 11 bases between. DNA of the CDR3: TGTGCCAGTAGTATATGGCAGGTGAACTACAATGAGCAGTTCTTC. It yields the protein CASSIWQVNYNEQFF.

The rearrangement uses TRBV28 and TRBJ2-1; TRBD2 might be the D (5 bases). The ends were cut back, 4 bases at V and 1 base at J, with 17 bases in the middle. The length of the CDR3 is 17 residues. In germline, CDR1 is MDHEN, CDR2 SYDVKM. As DNA, the CDR3 is TGTGCCAGCAGTTCCTTAGGGAGCACGCCATCCTACAATGAGCAGTTCTTC. Translated: CASSSLGSTPSYNEQFF.

The chain recombines TRBV28 with TRBJ2-1; 7 positions match TRBD2. Germline CDR1 reads MDHEN; CDR2 reads SYDVKM. The V gene end was trimmed by 4 bases and the J gene end by 12 bases; junction bases not matched to a gene: 12. The CDR3 contains 14 residues. CDR3 amino acids: CASSSRDYPGWQFF. The DNA for the CDR3 is TGTGCCAGCAGTTCGCGGGACTACCCAGGCTGGCAGTTCTTC.

The chain employs TRBV6-2 or TRBV6-3 and TRBJ2-7; 10 bases are a match to TRBD2. The CDR3 has 15 residues. In germline, CDR1 is MNHEY, CDR2 SVGEGT. V shed 3 bases, J shed 6 bases, and the junction held 8 bases outside the gene matches. CDR3 DNA: TGTGCCAGCAGTTATGGGCTAGCGGGAGTGGGCGAGCAGTACTTC. This sequence encodes CASSYGLAGVGEQYF.

The genes are TRBV28 and TRBJ1-3, with D possibly TRBD1 on 5 matching bases. Trimming left V 1 base short and J 4 bases short, with 17 bases between. The CDR3 runs 17 residues. Germline assignment: CDR1 MDHEN and CDR2 SYDVKM. CDR3 amino acids: CASSLFLGGVSGNTIYF. The CDR3 region has the DNA TGTGCCAGCAGTTTATTCCTTGGGGGAGTCTCCGGAAACACCATATATTTT.

The gene calls are TRBV20-1 and TRBJ2-7; D ambiguous. The germline gives CDR1 DFQATT, CDR2 SNEGSKA (reference sequence). The ends were cut back, 3 bases at V and 6 bases at J, with 9 bases in the middle. The CDR3 is made up of 11 amino acids. CDR3 protein: CSASFKREQYF. The DNA for the CDR3 is TGCAGTGCTAGCTTTAAACGCGAGCAGTACTTC.

The chain carries TRBV6-5 and TRBJ1-5; no reliable D call. The length of the CDR3 is 13 residues. The germline V and J ends were trimmed by 5 bases and 7 bases, with 12 bases remaining between them. The germline V gene encodes CDR1 MNHEY and CDR2 SVGAGI. The CDR3 bases are TGTGCCAGCAGTCTCTTCGGATCCCAGCCCCAGCATTTT. This encodes CASSLFGSQPQHF.

CDR3 protein: CASNGEFYNEQFF. DNA for the CDR3: TGTGCCAGTAACGGGGAATTCTACAATGAGCAGTTCTTC. The chain combines TRBV19 with TRBJ2-1; the D gene is possibly TRBD2 (5 bases). Trimming stripped 7 bases from V and 3 bases from J, with 10 bases between. This CDR3 comprises 13 residues. CDR1 and CDR2 from the germline V gene are LNHDA and SQIVND (reference sequence). Combining the CDR3 with reference TRBV19 and TRBJ2-1 gives the whole variable domain DGGITQSPKYLFRKEGQNVTLSCEQNLNHDAMYWYRQDPGQGLRLIYYSQIVNDFQKGDIAEGYSVSREKKESFPLTVTSAQKNPTAFYLCASNGEFYNEQFFGPGTRLTVL.

This clone has only a few counts. The V call is TRBV6-1, the J call TRBJ2-3; TRBD1 aligns across 12 bases. In germline, CDR1 is MNHNS, CDR2 SASEGT. J gave up 4 bases and V 3 bases, and 11 bases lay outside the gene matches. The CDR3 has 18 amino acids. Here the CDR3 reads CASSEAPGQGARADTQYF. The CDR3 DNA is TGTGCCAGCAGTGAGGCACCGGGACAGGGGGCGCGGGCAGATACGCAGTATTTT.

The chain combines TRBV6-6 with TRBJ2-7, with 13 bases that match TRBD2. Germline CDR1 and CDR2: MNHNY and SVGAGI (reference sequence). With 5 bases clipped from V and 2 bases from J, the junction kept 15 bases outside the gene matches. The CDR3 is 19 residues long. In DNA, the CDR3 is TGTGCCAGCAGTCCTCGGACTAGCGGGAGTAACTACAAAGCCTACGAGCAGTACTTC. This translates into CASSPRTSGSNYKAYEQYF.

The genes are TRBV9 and TRBJ2-3; 7 positions agree with TRBD1. The CDR3 is 15 residues long. V lost 4 bases to trimming and J lost 0 bases; unmatched junction nucleotides: 5. CDR1 is SGDLS, CDR2 YYNGEE, per germline. The CDR3 sequence is CASSSRQGSTDTQYF. CDR3 coding DNA: TGTGCCAGCAGCTCCCGACAGGGAAGCACAGATACGCAGTATTTT.

V usage is TRBV3-1 (or the pseudogene TRBV3-2) and J usage is TRBJ2-7; no clear D gene. The CDR3 runs to 13 residues. Between the trimmed V and J ends, which lost 0 bases and 4 bases, there was a span of 7 bases. The germline V gene encodes CDR1 LGHDT and CDR2 YNNKEL (reference sequence). The CDR3 spells CASSQDYGYEQYF. In DNA form, the CDR3 reads TGTGCCAGCAGCCAAGACTATGGGTACGAGCAGTACTTC.

The chain combines TRBV29-1 with TRBJ2-7, with D unresolved. Germline V lookup: CDR1 SQVTM, CDR2 ANQGSEA. This CDR3 has 11 residues. The germline V and J ends were trimmed by 0 bases and 7 bases, with 7 bases remaining between them. CDR3 amino acids: CSVEDTAEQYF. The CDR3 nucleotides are TGCAGCGTTGAAGATACGGCGGAGCAGTACTTC.

V gene TRBV30 combines with J gene TRBJ1-3; no clear D. CDR3 length equals 13 residues. V lost 6 bases to trimming and J lost 4 bases, with 13 bases between them. Germline-derived CDR1 and CDR2 are GTSNPN and SVGIG (reference sequence). This CDR3 reads CACDRGLGNTIYF. The CDR3 DNA sequence: TGTGCCTGCGACCGCGGGCTAGGAAACACCATATATTTT.

This CDR3 is CATSSPVAGGYQETQYF. Written as DNA, the CDR3 is TGTGCCACCTCATCCCCGGTAGCGGGAGGGTACCAAGAGACCCAGTACTTC. The chain joins TRBV24-1 to TRBJ2-5, with 11 bases fitting TRBD2. Germline CDR1 reads KGHDR; CDR2 reads SFDVKD. After removal of 9 bases from V and 0 bases from J, the junction contained 11 bases not matched to a gene. CDR3 length: 17 residues.